The next 23 T cell receptor beta chains were all read from a single sample in a study of Tregs in tolerant kidney transplant recipients. Clones were read by immunoSEQ multiplex PCR, and TCRdb kept only the in-frame ones, dropping some. The sample has 240,000 or so clones; 84% are singletons. The specimen was CD4+ T cells from blood. The receptor source for this set is a human donor in good health.

As to this clone: At one boundary the junction diverges from the germline segment, which might be a read error. The chain uses TRBV18 and TRBJ1-3; D may be TRBD1 (6 bases). This CDR3 is 16 amino acids long. Germline CDR1 reads KGHSH; CDR2 reads LQKENI. Written as DNA, the CDR3 is TGTGCCAGCTCCCCACTCGACAGGCCCTCTGGAAACACCATATATTTT. Amino acids: CASSPLDRPSGNTIYF.

The chain is built from TRBV18 and TRBJ1-3; D is unclear. V lost 6 bases to trimming and J lost 2 bases, with 20 bases between them. Germline V CDR1 and CDR2: KGHSH, LQKENI. This CDR3 spans 17 amino acids. CDR3 in amino acids: CASSLPAIGNAGNTIYF. DNA of the CDR3: TGTGCCAGCTCGCTACCGGCTATCGGGAACGCTGGAAACACCATATATTTT. Full variable domain (outside the CDR3, taken from reference TRBV18 and TRBJ1-3): NAGVMQNPRHLVRRRGQEARLRCSPMKGHSHVYWYRQLPEEGLKFMVYLQKENIIDESGMPKERFSAEFPKEGPSILRIQQVVRGDSAAYFCASSLPAIGNAGNTIYFGEGSWLTVV.

The chain joins TRBV11-3 to TRBJ2-1, with a possible D match to TRBD2 (5 bases). The CDR3 is made up of 14 amino acids. V was cut by 0 bases and J by 8 bases, with 11 bases left in between. The V gene's germline CDR1 is SGHNT and CDR2 YENEEA. The DNA for the CDR3 is TGTGCCAGCAGCTTAGAGGCCGGGCGGGATGAGCAGTTCTTC. It encodes CASSLEAGRDEQFF.

CDR3: CASSDSGYNEQFF. DNA of the CDR3: TGTGCCAGCAGTGACTCAGGGTACAATGAGCAGTTCTTC. This chain connects TRBV6-4 to TRBJ2-1; D is unresolved. This CDR3 has 13 residues. V was pared by 0 bases and J by 4 bases, with 4 bases between. In germline, CDR1 is MRHNA, CDR2 SNTAGT.

The genes are TRBV5-1 and TRBJ2-1; D call uncertain. CDR3 length: 13 residues. CDR1 is SGHRS, CDR2 YFSETQ, per germline. V was clipped by 0 bases and J by 10 bases, with 11 bases between them. CDR3 sequence reads: CASSLDSSGEQFF. CDR3 DNA: TGCGCCAGCAGCTTGGACAGCTCGGGCGAGCAGTTCTTC.

The V gene is TRBV4-1, the J gene TRBJ2-1, with TRBD2 matching 8 bases. V was pared by 5 bases and J by 7 bases, with 10 bases of the junction left unmatched. Germline lookup yields CDR1 MGHRA and CDR2 YSYEKL. CDR3 length: 15 amino acids. As DNA, the CDR3 is TGCGCCAGCAGCGATCGAGAGCGGGAGTGGAATGAGCAGTTCTTC. Translating it yields CASSDREREWNEQFF.

The chain uses TRBV5-1 and TRBJ2-7; the D call may be TRBD1 or TRBD2 (5 bases each). The V and J ends lost 4 bases and 3 bases respectively, with 17 bases between them. This CDR3 has 15 residues. CDR1 is SGHRS, CDR2 YFSETQ, per germline. The DNA for the CDR3 is TGCGCCAGCAGCCCTGGGGCGGGTACTTTCTACGAGCAGTACTTC. Translated, it gives CASSPGAGTFYEQYF.

This chain links TRBV5-1 with TRBJ2-3; tentatively, D is TRBD1 or TRBD2 (5 bases each). The V gene's germline CDR1 is SGHRS and CDR2 YFSETQ. The length of the CDR3 is 15 residues. The V end was cut by 0 bases, the J end by 8 bases, with 16 bases between. In DNA form, the CDR3 reads TGCGCCAGCAGCTTGGTAGAGGGGCCATCGGGTACGCAGTATTTT. Translating it yields CASSLVEGPSGTQYF.

The V gene is TRBV18, the J gene TRBJ1-5, with a possible D match to TRBD1 (5 bases). This CDR3 is 14 amino acids long. V lost 4 bases and J lost 4, with 11 bases in between. The V gene's germline CDR1 is KGHSH and CDR2 LQKENI. The CDR3 is CASSQNTGNQPQHF. In DNA form, the CDR3 reads TGTGCCAGCTCACAGAATACAGGAAATCAGCCCCAGCATTTT.

V gene TRBV19 combines with J gene TRBJ1-1, with 9 bases matching TRBD1. Trimming took 4 bases from V and 0 from J; bases not matched to a gene: 3. The germline V gene encodes CDR1 LNHDA and CDR2 SQIVND (reference sequence). The CDR3 contains 15 residues. CDR3 bases: TGTGCCAGTAGTAGGACAGGGGCGTTGAACACTGAAGCTTTCTTT. This translates into CASSRTGALNTEAFF.

This clone was seen just once. The rearrangement links TRBV18 to TRBJ1-2; 7 bases match TRBD1. Germline V gene lookup returns CDR1 KGHSH and CDR2 LQKENI. The CDR3 length is 15 residues. Trimming took 1 base from V and 5 from J; bases not matched to a gene: 7. Here the CDR3 reads CASSPQGAQGYGYTF. The CDR3 DNA sequence: TGTGCCAGCTCACCACAGGGGGCGCAGGGTTATGGCTACACCTTC.

This clone has only one observation. V usage is TRBV7-8 and J usage is TRBJ1-2; D remains ambiguous. The germline gives CDR1 SGHVS, CDR2 FQNEAQ. Trimming removed 5 bases at V and 7 bases at J, with 14 bases between. CDR3 length: 13 residues. CDR3 residues: CASSPSLRGGYTF. The CDR3 DNA follows: TGTGCCAGCAGCCCATCCCTGAGAGGTGGCTACACCTTC.

The chain links TRBV2 to TRBJ1-4, with TRBD1 matching over 10 bases. CDR1 SNHLY and CDR2 FYNNEI come from the germline V gene. J was trimmed by 4 bases and V by 6 bases; bases with no gene match: 5. CDR3 length: 15 amino acids. Here the CDR3 reads CASRRTGGGNEKLFF. The CDR3 DNA reads as TGTGCCAGCAGAAGGACAGGGGGAGGTAATGAAAAACTGTTTTTT.

The chain recombines TRBV30 with TRBJ2-3; 7 bases fit TRBD1. Germline V gene sequence: CDR1 GTSNPN, CDR2 SVGIG (reference sequence). J lost 1 base, V lost 5 bases, and 3 bases had no gene match. This CDR3 is built from 13 residues. The DNA for the CDR3 is TGTGCCTGGTACGACAGGGGCACAGATACGCAGTATTTT. Protein sequence: CAWYDRGTDTQYF.

This chain links TRBV19 with TRBJ1-1, with D tentatively TRBD1 (6 bases). Trimming removed 6 bases at V and 8 bases at J, with 22 bases between. There are 15 residues in the CDR3. The germline gives CDR1 LNHDA, CDR2 SQIVND (reference sequence). The CDR3 DNA follows: TGTGCCAGTAGCTGGGTCGGGACACGGAAAAACGAAGCTTTCTTT. It yields the protein CASSWVGTRKNEAFF. The full variable domain, completed using reference TRBV19 and TRBJ1-1, is DGGITQSPKYLFRKEGQNVTLSCEQNLNHDAMYWYRQDPGQGLRLIYYSQIVNDFQKGDIAEGYSVSREKKESFPLTVTSAQKNPTAFYLCASSWVGTRKNEAFFGQGTRLTVV.

The chain combines TRBV6-1 with TRBJ2-5; D not resolved. There are 12 residues in the CDR3. Trimming shortened V by 6 bases and J by 5 bases, and 10 bases separated the two germline ends. Looked up from germline, CDR1 is MNHNS and CDR2 is SASEGT. The CDR3 DNA is TGTGCCAGCAGATACCGACCGGAGACCCAGTACTTC. Amino acids: CASRYRPETQYF.

This rearrangement joins TRBV6-5 to TRBJ1-5, with 7 bases matching TRBD1. Germline V gene lookup returns CDR1 MNHEY and CDR2 SVGAGI. This CDR3 contains 15 residues. The V and J ends lost 6 bases and 2 bases, in that order; junction bases with no gene match: 7. The CDR3 bases are TGTGCCAGCAGCCAAAACAGGGGAGGCAATCAGCCCCAGCATTTT. Translation gives CASSQNRGGNQPQHF.

The chain employs TRBV7-9 and TRBJ2-7; weak D call: TRBD1 (6 bases). The CDR3 is made up of 15 amino acids. V dropped 1 base and J dropped 7 bases, with 17 bases sitting between them. The germline gives CDR1 SEHNR, CDR2 FQNEAQ (reference sequence). The CDR3 loop is CASSLVRAGVREQYF. In DNA, the CDR3 is TGTGCCAGCAGCTTAGTCCGGGCAGGGGTACGGGAGCAGTACTTC. The full variable domain, its missing parts supplied by reference TRBV7-9 and TRBJ2-7, is DTGVSQNPRHKITKRGQNVTFRCDPISEHNRLYWYRQTLGQGPEFLTYFQNEAQLEKSRLLSDRFSAERPKGSFSTLEIQRTEQGDSAMYLCASSLVRAGVREQYFGPGTRLTVT.

The chain combines TRBV19 with TRBJ1-1; no definite D call. The length of the CDR3 is 13 residues. CDR1 is LNHDA and CDR2 is SQIVND in the germline V gene (reference sequence). V gave up 1 base and J gave up 3 bases, with 6 bases separating them. In nucleotides, the CDR3 is TGTGCCAGTAGTATAGTCAGAGACACTGAAGCTTTCTTT. Translation gives CASSIVRDTEAFF.

Only one count was recorded for this clone. J is TRBJ1-2 and V is TRBV5-5; D unresolved. Germline lookup yields CDR1 SGHKS and CDR2 YYEKEE (reference sequence). The ends were cut back, 1 base at V and 4 bases at J, with 11 bases in the middle. CDR3 length: 14 amino acids. The DNA of the CDR3 is TGTGCCAGCAGCTTGTACTCAGACCCCTATGGCTACACCTTC. This gives the protein CASSLYSDPYGYTF.

The V and J genes are TRBV5-1 and TRBJ1-2; D gene unclear. Germline loops: CDR1 SGHRS, CDR2 YFSETQ. The CDR3 has 14 amino acids. V lost 0 bases to trimming and J lost 5 bases, with 11 bases between them. CDR3 bases: TGCGCCAGCAGCTTGGAGGTATCGTCTTATGGCTACACCTTC. It specifies CASSLEVSSYGYTF.

This clone showed up just once. The chain's CDR3 is CASSVGTSYNEQFF. CDR3 nucleotide sequence: TGTGCCAGCAGCGTAGGGACTAGTTACAATGAGCAGTTCTTC. The V call is TRBV9, the J call TRBJ2-1, with 7 bases that match TRBD2. Germline V gene lookup returns CDR1 SGDLS and CDR2 YYNGEE. This CDR3 spans 14 amino acids. The V gene end was trimmed by 0 bases and the J gene end by 4 bases; junction bases not matched to a gene: 1.

In DNA form, the CDR3 reads TGTGCCAGCAGCTTGCGGCCCGACCAAGAGACCCAGTACTTC. Its protein product is CASSLRPDQETQYF. This chain connects TRBV5-5 to TRBJ2-5; D is uncertain. V lost 1 base, J lost 0 bases, and 7 bases lay in between. The CDR3 covers 14 residues. Germline CDR1 is SGHKS and CDR2 is YYEKEE (reference sequence).